Listed below are T cell receptor beta chains from one sample, sequenced in a study of cytomegalovirus exposure and HLA in healthy donors. Sequencing used immunoSEQ multiplex PCR; TCRdb keeps in-frame clones, though not all of them. The sample lists 200,000 or so clones; around 75% were seen once. What was sequenced was PBMCs. Receptor source: a man in his forties or fifties in good health and CMV-seropositive. Each CDR3 is given with its conserved first and last residue. Each record gives: V gene, CDR3 length, J gene, D gene, clone size, CDR3 protein, CDR3 DNA. A D gene is named only where the DNA matches it firmly. Expanded clones are given a class, and other clones once, few, many or no size at all.

TRBV5-6	16	TRBJ2-1	TRBD2	once	CASSLALGGGIDEQFF	TGTGCCAGCAGCTTGGCCCTCGGCGGGGGGATCGATGAGCAGTTCTTC
TRBV20-1	8	TRBJ2-5	NA	NA	CSVGTQYF	TGCAGTGTCGGGACCCAGTACTTC
TRBV4-1	14	TRBJ2-7	NA	NA	CASSHPGGTYEQYF	TGCGCCAGCAGCCATCCCGGGGGAACCTACGAGCAGTACTTC
TRBV10-3	16	TRBJ2-3	TRBD2	few	CAIRAGGTDTSDTQYF	TGTGCCATCAGGGCGGGGGGTACCGACACTTCGGATACGCAGTATTTT
TRBV28	15	TRBJ2-7	TRBD1	NA	CASSSTGGPFTGQYF	TGTGCCAGCAGTTCCACAGGGGGCCCTTTTACAGGGCAGTACTTC
TRBV5-1	16	TRBJ2-4	NA	NA	CASSPGEGLAKNIQYF	TGCGCCAGCAGCCCCGGTGAGGGTCTGGCCAAAAACATTCAGTACTTC
TRBV19	16	TRBJ1-2	TRBD1	NA	CASRPTWGDRTYGYTF	TGTGCCAGTAGACCCACCTGGGGGGACAGGACCTATGGCTACACCTTC
TRBV7-9	14	TRBJ2-5	NA	NA	CASSLAQGLETQYF	TGTGCCAGCAGCTTAGCCCAGGGTTTGGAGACCCAGTACTTC
TRBV4-3	15	TRBJ1-1	TRBD1	NA	CASSQGIGGSDEAFF	TGCGCCAGCAGCCAAGGGATAGGGGGCTCAGATGAAGCTTTCTTT
TRBV18	14	TRBJ1-5	TRBD1	NA	CASSPGTENQPQHF	TGTGCCAGCTCCCCAGGGACAGAGAATCAGCCCCAGCATTTT
TRBV7-2	14	TRBJ2-7	TRBD2	NA	CASSLPGGGYEQYF	TGTGCCAGCAGCTTACCGGGAGGGGGATACGAGCAGTACTTC
TRBV13	13	TRBJ2-7	NA	NA	CASSSGRSYEQYF	TGTGCCAGCAGCTCCGGGAGATCCTACGAGCAGTACTTC
TRBV4-3	15	TRBJ1-4	NA	NA	CASSQGGGQGEKLFF	TGCGCCAGCAGCCAAGGGGGGGGCCAGGGGGAAAAACTGTTTTTT
TRBV27	13	TRBJ2-7	NA	NA	CASSSPPRVEQYF	TGTGCCAGCAGTTCACCCCCTCGAGTCGAGCAGTACTTC
TRBV19	12	TRBJ2-2	NA	NA	CASSVNTGELFF	TGTGCCAGTTCAGTGAACACCGGGGAGCTGTTTTTT
TRBV7-8	14	TRBJ1-1	NA	NA	CASSPEETGTEAFF	TGTGCCAGCAGCCCGGAGGAGACGGGGACTGAAGCTTTCTTT
TRBV5-6	13	TRBJ2-7	NA	NA	CASSLGGGEGQYF	TGTGCCAGCAGCTTGGGCGGAGGGGAAGGGCAGTACTTC
TRBV5-4	16	TRBJ1-3	TRBD1	NA	CASSSRQGSTGNTIYF	TGTGCCAGCAGCTCCAGACAGGGGAGCACCGGAAACACCATATATTTT
TRBV7-8	15	TRBJ1-6	NA	NA	CASSLGARYNSPLHF	TGTGCCAGCAGCTTGGGGGCGCGGTATAATTCACCCCTCCACTTT
TRBV4-2	16	TRBJ2-2	NA	once	CASSQLQVRGTGELFF	TGTGCCAGCAGCCAGTTACAGGTCCGGGGGACCGGGGAGCTGTTTTTT
TRBV28	14	TRBJ2-1	TRBD1	NA	CASSFTGGEDEQFF	TGTGCCAGCTCTTTTACAGGGGGCGAGGATGAGCAGTTCTTC
TRBV5-1	16	TRBJ1-6	NA	few	CASSPDGSSYNSPLHF	TGCGCCAGCAGCCCGGACGGGAGCTCCTATAATTCACCCCTCCACTTT
TRBV2	15	TRBJ2-2	NA	NA	CASSTRGGATGELFF	TGTGCCAGCAGTACCCGAGGGGGAGCCACCGGGGAGCTGTTTTTT
TRBV7-8	15	TRBJ1-5	NA	NA	CASSSLRGGNQPQHF	TGTGCCAGCAGCTCCCTCAGGGGAGGCAATCAGCCCCAGCATTTT
TRBV6-5	15	TRBJ1-2	TRBD1	NA	CASSLEGQGVRGYTF	TGTGCCAGCAGCCTCGAGGGACAGGGGGTTCGAGGCTACACCTTC
TRBV14	14	TRBJ1-1	NA	NA	CASSHRGLNTEAFF	TGTGCCAGCAGCCATAGGGGGTTGAACACTGAAGCTTTCTTT
TRBV19	15	TRBJ1-5	TRBD1	few	CASSATTGVDQPQHF	TGTGCCAGTAGTGCTACCACAGGGGTTGACCAGCCCCAGCATTTT
TRBV7-9	12	TRBJ1-2	NA	NA	CASSTEIYGYTF	TGTGCCAGCAGCACAGAAATCTATGGCTACACCTTC
TRBV9	14	TRBJ1-5	TRBD1	NA	CASSVTGDNQPQHF	TGTGCCAGCAGCGTAACAGGGGACAATCAGCCCCAGCATTTT
TRBV6-6	15	TRBJ1-1	NA	NA	CASSYSAGANTEAFF	TGTGCCAGCAGTTACTCGGCAGGGGCGAACACTGAAGCTTTCTTT
TRBV6-1	14	TRBJ1-5	NA	NA	CASSETNGDQPQHF	TGTGCCAGCAGTGAAACGAACGGGGATCAGCCCCAGCATTTT
TRBV12-5	17	TRBJ1-4	TRBD1	NA	CASGFGQGAQKNEKLFF	TGTGCTAGTGGTTTTGGGCAGGGGGCGCAAAAGAATGAAAAACTGTTTTTT
TRBV14	12	TRBJ2-7	NA	NA	CASSPSAVEQYF	TGTGCCAGCAGCCCGTCCGCCGTCGAGCAGTACTTC
TRBV9	15	TRBJ2-5	NA	NA	CASSENSAGAETQYF	TGTGCCAGCAGTGAGAACTCGGCGGGGGCGGAGACCCAGTACTTC
TRBV11-1	15	TRBJ2-3	TRBD2	NA	CASSFSGGGTDTQYF	TGTGCCAGCAGCTTTAGCGGGGGGGGGACAGATACGCAGTATTTT
TRBV7-3	15	TRBJ2-7	TRBD1	NA	CASSLHGTASYEQYF	TGTGCCAGCAGCTTACATGGGACAGCTTCCTACGAGCAGTACTTC
TRBV27	14	TRBJ1-1	TRBD1	few	CASSPRENRGQGFF	TGTGCCAGCAGTCCTCGAGAAAACAGGGGTCAAGGCTTCTTT
TRBV27	16	TRBJ2-1	TRBD2	NA	CASSLFLAGGTNEQFF	TGTGCCAGCAGTCTTTTTCTAGCGGGGGGGACCAATGAGCAGTTCTTC